The 32 T cell receptor beta chains given below trace back to one sample, sequenced in a study of cytomegalovirus exposure and HLA in healthy donors. Primers for the PCR totalled 60 Vbeta and 13 Jbeta. TCRdb keeps only in-frame clones here, not all; method: immunoSEQ multiplex PCR. This sample has some 140,000 clones, with about 84% found just once. Sequenced sample: PBMCs. The receptors originated from a woman aged 40-49 years in good health and CMV-seropositive.

This clone showed up just a few times. V and J are TRBV5-1 and TRBJ1-1; 9 positions agree with TRBD1. After removal of 4 bases from V and 0 bases from J, the junction contained 7 bases not matched to a gene. The CDR3 length is 16 residues. CDR1 and CDR2 (germline): SGHRS, YFSETQ. CDR3 in amino acids: CASSSLGQGMNTEAFF. As DNA, the CDR3 is TGCGCCAGCAGCAGCCTAGGACAGGGGATGAACACTGAAGCTTTCTTT.

The genes are TRBV5-6 and TRBJ1-1; 8 nucleotides agree with TRBD1. CDR3 length equals 15 residues. Germline-derived CDR1 and CDR2 are SGHDT and YYEEEE. V lost 4 bases and J lost 4; bases outside the gene matches: 9. CDR3 amino acids: CASSPGTGFVTEAFF. As DNA, the CDR3 is TGTGCCAGCAGCCCCGGGACAGGTTTCGTCACTGAAGCTTTCTTT. The variable domain in full, with the rest retrieved from reference TRBV5-6 and TRBJ1-1, is DAGVTQSPTHLIKTRGQQVTLRCSPKSGHDTVSWYQQALGQGPQFIFQYYEEEERQRGNFPDRFSGHQFPNYSSELNVNALLLGDSALYLCASSPGTGFVTEAFFGQGTRLTVV.

This clone was counted once. The V and J genes are TRBV27 and TRBJ2-1, with D unresolved. Deletions cut 8 bases from V and 2 bases from J, with 16 bases between. Germline lookup yields CDR1 MNHEY and CDR2 SMNVEV (reference sequence). The CDR3 covers 15 residues. The CDR3 is CASRLSAQTYNEQFF. For the CDR3, the DNA is TGTGCCAGCCGTCTAAGCGCCCAGACCTACAATGAGCAGTTCTTC.

A single count supports this clone. The V gene is TRBV6-1, the J gene TRBJ2-1; 7 positions match TRBD2. V lost 7 bases and J lost 8; bases outside the gene matches: 11. Germline V gives CDR1 MNHNS, CDR2 SASEGT. The CDR3 runs 14 residues. The CDR3 sequence is CASIWGRAFHEQFF. CDR3 nucleotides: TGTGCCAGCATATGGGGGAGGGCCTTCCATGAGCAGTTCTTC.

Here the CDR3 reads CASSDGTADFNQPQHF. CDR3 coding DNA: TGTGCCAGCAGCGACGGGACAGCAGACTTCAATCAGCCCCAGCATTTT. The chain couples TRBV9 to TRBJ1-5; the match to TRBD1 covers 7 bases. Trimming removed 3 bases from V and 3 bases from J; junction bases left unmatched: 9. CDR1 is SGDLS and CDR2 is YYNGEE in the germline V gene. The CDR3 extends over 16 amino acids.

This clone was observed a single time. The chain combines TRBV7-9 with TRBJ1-4; maybe TRBD1 (5 bases). Germline V CDR1 and CDR2: SEHNR, FQNEAQ (reference sequence). Trimming stripped 8 bases from V and 10 bases from J, with 17 bases between. The CDR3 loop spans 13 amino acids. CDR3 amino acids: CASVGGGNGKLFF. DNA for the CDR3: TGTGCCAGCGTTGGGGGGGGGAACGGAAAACTGTTTTTT.

Concerning this clone itself: Because the CDR3 is missing its conserved closing phenylalanine or tryptophan, this is likely a read error. The limits of the CDR3 on the DNA are not certain, so only TCRdb's listed CDR3 is given. The chain links TRBV6-4 to TRBJ2-3; the DNA was not used to check the table's D call, TRBD1. A total of 9 residues make up the CDR3, ends included. Germline values: CDR1 MRHNA, CDR2 SNTAGT. CDR3 loop: CASSLQGRV.

The V and J genes are TRBV5-1 and TRBJ2-1; D may be TRBD2 (6 bases). V shed 0 bases and J shed 4 bases, with 11 bases lying between them. CDR3 length equals 15 residues. Germline CDR1 SGHRS, CDR2 YFSETQ. The DNA for the CDR3 is TGCGCCAGCAGCTTGGAAAGCGGGCTTTACAATGAGCAGTTCTTC. Its protein is CASSLESGLYNEQFF.

The chain recombines TRBV28 with TRBJ2-1; D remains unclear. The CDR3 covers 13 residues. The V gene lost 4 bases and the J gene lost 9 bases, with 13 bases spanning the gap. Germline V gene sequence: CDR1 MDHEN, CDR2 SYDVKM. In nucleotides, the CDR3 is TGTGCCAGCAGTTCGACATCCATGGGTGAGCAGTTCTTC. Protein product: CASSSTSMGEQFF.

The chain carries TRBV6-5 and TRBJ1-2, with TRBD1 identical over 9 bases. V gave up 2 bases and J gave up 6 bases; unmatched junction bases: 10. From germline, CDR1 is MNHEY and CDR2 SVGAGI. This CDR3 is 16 amino acids long. The CDR3 reads CASSYGGQGLANGYTF. The CDR3 DNA reads TGTGCCAGCAGTTACGGGGGACAGGGATTAGCCAATGGCTACACCTTC.

The chain combines TRBV7-2 with TRBJ2-7, with a weak D call TRBD2 (6 bases). The germline V and J ends were trimmed by 3 bases and 9 bases, with 27 bases remaining between them. Germline V gene lookup returns CDR1 SGHTA and CDR2 FQGNSA. This CDR3 contains 17 residues. This chain's CDR3 is CASSFVKGGGGSRRQYF. In DNA form, the CDR3 reads TGTGCCAGCAGCTTTGTGAAGGGTGGTGGGGGGAGCCGGAGGCAGTACTTC.

This clone was observed a few times. V and J are TRBV18 and TRBJ1-5, with D unresolved. Trimming stripped 5 bases from V and 2 bases from J, with 4 bases between. Germline lookup yields CDR1 KGHSH and CDR2 LQKENI. This CDR3 has 12 residues. For the CDR3, the DNA is TGTGCCAGCTCAACAGGCAATCAGCCCCAGCATTTT. It is translated as CASSTGNQPQHF.

The J gene is TRBJ2-7, the V gene TRBV28; weak D call: TRBD1 (6 bases). The CDR3 contains 12 residues. Trimming pared 5 bases from V and 11 bases from J, leaving 16 bases between. CDR1 is MDHEN and CDR2 is SYDVKM in the germline V gene. This chain's CDR3 is CASSIYRERKYF. Written as DNA, the CDR3 is TGTGCCAGCAGTATATACAGGGAAAGGAAGTACTTC.

The chain recombines TRBV27 with TRBJ2-3; 11 nucleotides line up with TRBD2. Losses at the gene ends were 3 bases for V and 4 bases for J; bases not matched to a gene: 3. The CDR3 contains 15 residues. CDR1 is MNHEY and CDR2 is SMNVEV in the germline V gene (reference sequence). The CDR3 nucleotides read TGTGCCAGCAGTTTTGAACTAGCGGGAGCAGATACGCAGTATTTT. This gives the protein CASSFELAGADTQYF.

In its sample, this clone was seen a few times. This rearrangement joins TRBV5-1 to TRBJ2-7; the match to TRBD2 covers 12 bases. The CDR3 loop spans 20 amino acids. After removal of 7 bases from V and 3 bases from J, the junction contained 23 bases not matched to a gene. The germline V gene has CDR1 SGHRS and CDR2 YFSETQ. The chain's CDR3 is CASQQDTSGRPPGVFYEQYF. Here the CDR3 DNA reads TGCGCCAGCCAACAAGACACTAGCGGGAGGCCTCCGGGCGTCTTCTACGAGCAGTACTTC.

The chain joins TRBV6-5 to TRBJ2-6; possibly TRBD2 for D (5 bases). This CDR3 is built from 16 residues. The V and J ends lost 4 bases and 4 bases respectively, with 14 bases between them. Germline V lookup: CDR1 MNHEY, CDR2 SVGAGI. The CDR3: CASSSWSSGGANVLTF. The CDR3 DNA follows: TGTGCCAGCAGTTCCTGGTCATCGGGAGGGGCCAACGTCCTGACTTTC.

This CDR3 reads CASSLSQTPNTGELFF. The CDR3, as DNA: TGTGCCAGCAGTTTATCCCAGACTCCGAACACCGGGGAGCTGTTTTTT. The rearrangement links TRBV27 to TRBJ2-2; D gene uncertain. The V end lost 0 bases, the J end lost 0 bases, and 8 bases lay between the germline ends. There are 16 residues in the CDR3. In germline, CDR1 is MNHEY, CDR2 SMNVEV (reference sequence).

Remarks on this clone: The germline gene is not matched at one end of the junction; a read error may be the cause. The CDR3: CVSSNQRRGAEETQYF. CDR3 in DNA: TGTGTCAGCAGCAACCAGAGGAGGGGCGCGGAAGAGACCCAGTACTTC. J is TRBJ2-5 and V is TRBV7-2; D may be TRBD2 (6 bases). The CDR3 consists of 16 residues. Looked up from germline, CDR1 is SGHTA and CDR2 is FQGNSA.

V gene TRBV2 combines with J gene TRBJ2-3, with TRBD2 matching 9 bases. J was trimmed by 5 bases and V by 5 bases; bases with no gene match: 2. CDR1 is SNHLY, CDR2 FYNNEI, per germline. The CDR3 length is 13 residues. The CDR3 region has the DNA TGTGCCAGCAGTTTGACTAGCGGAGATACGCAGTATTTT. Translated, it gives CASSLTSGDTQYF.

This clone was recorded only once. J is TRBJ1-2 and V is TRBV27; 7 bases map to TRBD1. The germline CDR1 and CDR2 sequences are MNHEY and SMNVEV (reference sequence). Losses at the gene ends were 8 bases for V and 6 bases for J; bases not matched to a gene: 12. The CDR3 covers 14 residues. CDR3: CASGLRQGPHGYTF. The CDR3 coding sequence is TGTGCCAGCGGGCTACGACAGGGCCCCCATGGCTACACCTTC.

In its sample, this clone was seen once. V and J are TRBV4-2 and TRBJ2-7, with 8 bases that match TRBD2. Per germline, CDR1 LGHNA and CDR2 YNFKEQ. The junction had 5 bases not matched to a gene; V was cut back by 0 bases and J by 1 base. The CDR3 length is 16 residues. The CDR3 loop is CASSQESLAGSYEQYF. CDR3 nucleotides: TGTGCCAGCAGCCAAGAGTCATTAGCGGGATCCTACGAGCAGTACTTC.

V usage is TRBV30 and J usage is TRBJ1-3; D possibly corresponds to TRBD1 (5 bases). This CDR3 has 14 amino acids. V lost 1 base, J lost 5 bases, and 12 bases lay in between. Per germline, CDR1 GTSNPN and CDR2 SVGIG (reference sequence). CDR3 in DNA: TGTGCCTGGAGTGAGGCAGGGATGCGAAACACCATATATTTT. It codes for CAWSEAGMRNTIYF.

Concerning this clone: In the same sample, other DNA sequences code for this CDR3. V gene TRBV19 combines with J gene TRBJ1-5; D unresolved. Germline CDR1 LNHDA, CDR2 SQIVND (reference sequence). The V and J ends lost 3 bases and 2 bases respectively, with 14 bases between them. There are 16 residues in the CDR3. Here the CDR3 DNA reads TGTGCCAGTAGTATCCTCTCAGGTGTCGGCAATCAGCCCCAGCATTTT. Its protein is CASSILSGVGNQPQHF. Looking up the rest from reference TRBV19 and TRBJ1-5 gives the full variable domain: DGGITQSPKYLFRKEGQNVTLSCEQNLNHDAMYWYRQDPGQGLRLIYYSQIVNDFQKGDIAEGYSVSREKKESFPLTVTSAQKNPTAFYLCASSILSGVGNQPQHFGDGTRLSIL.

V gene TRBV4-1 combines with J gene TRBJ1-1; no clear D gene. The CDR3 is 16 residues long. Germline lookup yields CDR1 MGHRA and CDR2 YSYEKL. V lost 0 bases, J lost 4 bases, and 15 bases lay in between. The CDR3 sequence: CASSQDAEVSRTEAFF. In nucleotides, the CDR3 is TGCGCCAGCAGCCAAGATGCGGAGGTCTCGCGCACTGAAGCTTTCTTT.

The rearrangement joins TRBV7-3 to TRBJ1-6; D gene ambiguous. The CDR3 has 15 amino acids. The V end lost 5 bases, the J end lost 7 bases, and 15 bases lay between the germline ends. The germline V gene has CDR1 SGHTA and CDR2 FQGTGA. The CDR3 bases are TGTGCCAGCAGCGCGCAGACAAGCAGAAATTCACCCCTCCACTTT. Translated, it gives CASSAQTSRNSPLHF. The variable domain in full, completed from reference TRBV7-3 and TRBJ1-6, reads GAGVSQTPSNKVTEKGKYVELRCDPISGHTALYWYRQSLGQGPEFLIYFQGTGAADDSGLPNDRFFAVRPEGSVSTLKIQRTERGDSAVYLCASSAQTSRNSPLHFGNGTRLTVT.

The rearrangement joins TRBV19 to TRBJ2-5, with 12 positions matching TRBD2. The CDR3 has 15 amino acids. The germline V gene encodes CDR1 LNHDA and CDR2 SQIVND (reference sequence). The V gene end was trimmed by 3 bases and the J gene end by 4 bases; junction bases not matched to a gene: 3. The CDR3 here is CASSILAGGGETQYF. CDR3 in DNA: TGTGCCAGTAGTATTCTAGCGGGAGGGGGAGAGACCCAGTACTTC.

This clone showed up just a few times. V gene TRBV27 combines with J gene TRBJ1-6, with D possibly being TRBD1 (6 bases). V shed 2 bases and J shed 8 bases, with 16 bases lying between them. There are 16 residues in the CDR3. CDR1 MNHEY and CDR2 SMNVEV come from the germline V gene (reference sequence). The CDR3 loop reads CASSLRVGARDSPLHF. The CDR3 region has the DNA TGTGCCAGCAGTTTAAGGGTGGGGGCGCGTGATTCACCCCTCCACTTT.

V and J are TRBV2 and TRBJ2-7; no reliable D call. V lost 4 bases, J lost 4 bases, and 5 bases lay in between. This CDR3 contains 11 residues. CDR1 is SNHLY, CDR2 FYNNEI, per germline. DNA for the CDR3: TGTGCCAGCAGTGGTACATACGAGCAGTACTTC. Protein product: CASSGTYEQYF. The variable domain in full, with the rest retrieved from reference TRBV2 and TRBJ2-7, is EPEVTQTPSHQVTQMGQEVILRCVPISNHLYFYWYRQILGQKVEFLVSFYNNEISEKSEIFDDQFSVERPDGSNFTLKIRSTKLEDSAMYFCASSGTYEQYFGPGTRLTVT.

The chain's CDR3 is CASSLGQGIQETQYF. In DNA, the CDR3 is TGCGCCAGCAGCTTGGGCCAGGGGATTCAAGAGACCCAGTACTTC. V gene TRBV5-1 combines with J gene TRBJ2-5, with a tentative D call TRBD1 (6 bases). The germline V gene has CDR1 SGHRS and CDR2 YFSETQ. V lost 0 bases and J 2 bases, leaving 11 bases between the germline ends. This CDR3 is 15 amino acids long.

V is TRBV11-2 and J is TRBJ2-1, with D hard to call. V lost 3 bases to trimming and J lost 7 bases, with 10 bases between them. This CDR3 is built from 13 residues. Germline assignment: CDR1 SGHAT and CDR2 FQNNGV. CDR3 residues: CASSFFGFNEQFF. The CDR3 DNA follows: TGTGCCAGCAGCTTTTTTGGCTTTAATGAGCAGTTCTTC.

This clone was seen once. The rearrangement uses TRBV27 and TRBJ1-5, with a possible D match to TRBD1 (6 bases). The CDR3 contains 15 residues. The germline CDR1 and CDR2 sequences are MNHEY and SMNVEV (reference sequence). V was trimmed by 3 bases and J by 0 bases, leaving 9 bases between them. The CDR3 DNA is TGTGCCAGCAGTTTTGGGGGCAATAGCAATCAGCCCCAGCATTTT. This encodes CASSFGGNSNQPQHF.

The chain has TRBV28 and TRBJ2-1; 10 bases are shared with TRBD2. Germline values: CDR1 MDHEN, CDR2 SYDVKM. CDR3 length: 16 residues. V shed 4 bases, J shed 3 bases, and the junction held 6 bases outside the gene matches. The chain's CDR3 is CASSSLAGGIYNEQFF. CDR3 nucleotides: TGTGCCAGCAGTTCATTAGCGGGAGGAATCTACAATGAGCAGTTCTTC. The full variable domain, rest sourced from reference TRBV28 and TRBJ2-1, is DVKVTQSSRYLVKRTGEKVFLECVQDMDHENMFWYRQDPGLGLRLIYFSYDVKMKEKGDIPEGYSVSREKKERFSLILESASTNQTSMYLCASSSLAGGIYNEQFFGPGTRLTVL.